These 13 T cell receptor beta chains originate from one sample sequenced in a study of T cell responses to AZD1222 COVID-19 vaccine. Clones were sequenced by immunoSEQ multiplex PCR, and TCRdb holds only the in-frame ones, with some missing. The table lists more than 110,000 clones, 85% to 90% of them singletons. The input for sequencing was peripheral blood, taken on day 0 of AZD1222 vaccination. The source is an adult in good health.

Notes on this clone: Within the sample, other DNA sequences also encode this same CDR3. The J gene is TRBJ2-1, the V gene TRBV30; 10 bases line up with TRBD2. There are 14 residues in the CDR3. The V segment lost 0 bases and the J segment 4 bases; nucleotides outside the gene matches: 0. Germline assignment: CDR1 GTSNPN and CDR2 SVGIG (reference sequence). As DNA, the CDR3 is TGTGCCTGGAGTGTAGCGGGAGGGTACAATGAGCAGTTCTTC. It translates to CAWSVAGGYNEQFF.

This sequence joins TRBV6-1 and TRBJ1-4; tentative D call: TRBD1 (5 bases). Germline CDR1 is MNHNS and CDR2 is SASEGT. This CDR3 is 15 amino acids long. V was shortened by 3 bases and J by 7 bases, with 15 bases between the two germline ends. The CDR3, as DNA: TGTGCCAGCAGTGAGGGTAGTTCGAGGGGTGAAAAACTGTTTTTT. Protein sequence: CASSEGSSRGEKLFF.

The CDR3 nucleotides read TGTGCCAGCAGTTCAGGGAGTCAGCCCCAGCATTTT. Its translation is CASSSGSQPQHF. The chain combines TRBV28 with TRBJ1-5; tentatively, D is TRBD1 (5 bases). The ends were cut back, 4 bases at V and 6 bases at J, with 7 bases in the middle. The CDR3 runs 12 residues. Looked up from germline, CDR1 is MDHEN and CDR2 is SYDVKM.

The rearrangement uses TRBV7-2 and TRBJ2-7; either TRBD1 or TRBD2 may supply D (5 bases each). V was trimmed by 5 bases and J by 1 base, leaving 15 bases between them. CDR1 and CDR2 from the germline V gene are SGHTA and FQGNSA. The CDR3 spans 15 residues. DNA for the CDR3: TGTGCCAGCAGCCTGATGGGGGTCTTGTCCTACGAGCAGTACTTC. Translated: CASSLMGVLSYEQYF.

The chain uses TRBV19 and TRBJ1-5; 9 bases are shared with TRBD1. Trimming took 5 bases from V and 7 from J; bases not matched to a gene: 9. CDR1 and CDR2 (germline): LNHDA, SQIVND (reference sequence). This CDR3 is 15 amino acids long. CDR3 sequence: CASSAGTGSKQPQHF. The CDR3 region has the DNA TGTGCCAGTAGTGCCGGGACAGGGTCAAAGCAGCCCCAGCATTTT.

DNA of the CDR3: TGTGCCAGCAGCCCGCCGTACAATGAGCAGTTCTTC. This translates into CASSPPYNEQFF. The chain employs TRBV9 and TRBJ2-1; the D is unclear. The V end lost 4 bases, the J end lost 4 bases, and 6 bases lay between the germline ends. The CDR3 has 12 amino acids. Germline CDR1 and CDR2: SGDLS and YYNGEE.

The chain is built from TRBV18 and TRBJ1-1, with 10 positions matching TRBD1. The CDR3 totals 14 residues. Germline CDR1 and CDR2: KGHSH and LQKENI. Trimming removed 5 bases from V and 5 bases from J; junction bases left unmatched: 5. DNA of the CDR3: TGTGCCAGCTCAGGGACAGGGGAAACGACTGAAGCTTTCTTT. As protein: CASSGTGETTEAFF.

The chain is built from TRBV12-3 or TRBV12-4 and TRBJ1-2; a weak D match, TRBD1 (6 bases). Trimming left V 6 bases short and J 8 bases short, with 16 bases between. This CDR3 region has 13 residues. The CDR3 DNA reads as TGTGCCAGCAGCCGCGACAGGTTGGAGGGCTACACCTTC. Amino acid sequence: CASSRDRLEGYTF.

The CDR3 sequence is CASRSPTSGRGNEQFF. The CDR3 DNA follows: TGTGCCAGCAGGTCCCCTACTAGCGGGAGGGGGAATGAGCAGTTCTTC. This rearrangement joins TRBV11-2 to TRBJ2-1; 13 bases are shared with TRBD2. V trimming: 6 bases; J trimming: 7 bases; junction bases outside the gene matches: 9. The CDR3 contains 16 residues. Germline assignment: CDR1 SGHAT and CDR2 FQNNGV. The full variable domain, rest sourced from reference TRBV11-2 and TRBJ2-1, is EAGVAQSPRYKIIEKRQSVAFWCNPISGHATLYWYQQILGQGPKLLIQFQNNGVVDDSQLPKDRFSAERLKGVDSTLKIQPAKLEDSAVYLCASRSPTSGRGNEQFFGPGTRLTVL.

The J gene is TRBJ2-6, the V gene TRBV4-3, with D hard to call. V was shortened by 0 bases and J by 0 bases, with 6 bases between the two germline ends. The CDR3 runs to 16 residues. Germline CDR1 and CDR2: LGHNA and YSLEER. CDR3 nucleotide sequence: TGCGCCAGCAGCCAAGATGCTGGCTCTGGGGCCAACGTCCTGACTTTC. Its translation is CASSQDAGSGANVLTF.

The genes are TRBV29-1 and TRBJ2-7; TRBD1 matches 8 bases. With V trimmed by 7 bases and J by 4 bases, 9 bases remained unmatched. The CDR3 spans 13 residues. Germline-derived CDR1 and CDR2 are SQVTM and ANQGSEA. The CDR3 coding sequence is TGCAGCGCCCGACAGGGGACGTTGTACGAGCAGTACTTC. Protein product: CSARQGTLYEQYF.

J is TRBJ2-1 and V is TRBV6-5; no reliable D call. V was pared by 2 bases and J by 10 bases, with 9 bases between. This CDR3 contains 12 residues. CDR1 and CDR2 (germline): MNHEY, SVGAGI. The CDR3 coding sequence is TGTGCCAGCAGTTACCCAAATTCAGAGCAGTTCTTC. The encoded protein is CASSYPNSEQFF.

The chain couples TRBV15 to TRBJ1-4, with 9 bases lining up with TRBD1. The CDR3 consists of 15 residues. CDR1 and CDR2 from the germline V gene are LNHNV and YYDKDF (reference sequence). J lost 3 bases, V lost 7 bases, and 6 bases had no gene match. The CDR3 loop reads CATTRRDRANEKLFF. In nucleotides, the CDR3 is TGTGCCACCACTAGGCGGGACAGGGCTAATGAAAAACTGTTTTTT.